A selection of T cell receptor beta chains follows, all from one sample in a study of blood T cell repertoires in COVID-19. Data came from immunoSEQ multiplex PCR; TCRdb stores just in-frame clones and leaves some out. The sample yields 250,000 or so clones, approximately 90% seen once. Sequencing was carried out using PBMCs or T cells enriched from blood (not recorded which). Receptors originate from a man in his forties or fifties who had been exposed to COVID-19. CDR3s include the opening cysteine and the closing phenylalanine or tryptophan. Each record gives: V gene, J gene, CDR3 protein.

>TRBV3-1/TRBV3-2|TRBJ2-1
CASSPITGGRDDEQFF
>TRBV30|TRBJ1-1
CAWGHMNTEAFF
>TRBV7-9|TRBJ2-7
CASSSLRGGGHREQYF
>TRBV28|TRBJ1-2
CASSSRGNYGYTF
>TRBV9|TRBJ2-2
CASSAENRAAGELFF
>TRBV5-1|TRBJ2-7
CASSSGQFDEQYF
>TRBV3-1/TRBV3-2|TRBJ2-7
CASSQAGLAPYEQYF
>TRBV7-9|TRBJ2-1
CASSLAGGSGPYNEQFF
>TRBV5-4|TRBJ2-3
CASSSERPADTQYF
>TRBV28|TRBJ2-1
CASSFSGRALSNEQFF
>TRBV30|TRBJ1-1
CAWSSQTEAFF
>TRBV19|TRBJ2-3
CASTPMWAGGADTQYF
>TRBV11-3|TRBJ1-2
CASSPPGQGFLGYTF
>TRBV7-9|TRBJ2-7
CASSDGQKSNEQYF
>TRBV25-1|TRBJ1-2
CASSEFGEAGYTF
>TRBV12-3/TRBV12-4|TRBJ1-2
CASSLGLYGYTF
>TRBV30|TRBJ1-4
CAWRLTGVGEELFF
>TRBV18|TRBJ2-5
CASSPKDYQETQYF
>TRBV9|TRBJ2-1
CASGGGRTYNEQFF
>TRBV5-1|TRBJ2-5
CASSFMGGSEYSLETQYF
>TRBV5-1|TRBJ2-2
CASSINRGRNTGELFF
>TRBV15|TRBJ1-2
CATSRDRGHLSIYGYTF
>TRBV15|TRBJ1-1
CATRDRGGDEAFF
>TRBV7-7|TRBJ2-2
CASSLLRTGGSGTGELFF
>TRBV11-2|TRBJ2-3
CASSLWIREGTDTQYF
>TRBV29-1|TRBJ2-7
CSVLQAGNRYEQYF
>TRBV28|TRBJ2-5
CASSRPAGGVGETQYF
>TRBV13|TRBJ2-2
CASSLYLSYTGELFF
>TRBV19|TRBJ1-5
CASEGRGHQPQHF
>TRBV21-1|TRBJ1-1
CASSKGGGGGTEAFF